Presented here are 14 T cell receptor beta chains from one specimen sequenced in a study of T cells expressing NK-cell markers. TCRdb reanalyzed the 5' RACE reads and collapses them to one entry per CDR3 protein, without DNA. This sample's table has some 300,000 distinct CDR3 sequences. The sequenced material came from blood T cells: a sorted CD56 or NKG2C T cell subset, CD4+ or CD8+ T cells, or bulk PBMC T cells (not recorded which). The receptor set was obtained from a man between 18 and 35 years old in good health.

V is TRBV20-1 and J is TRBJ2-3; TCRdb proposes TRBD2, but this gene call is untestable without DNA. The CDR3 has 17 amino acids. CDR1 DFQATT and CDR2 SNEGSKA come from the germline V gene (reference sequence). The CDR3: CSARGGGTSGMRDTQYF.

The rearrangement uses TRBV11-2 and TRBJ2-1; the TCRdb D gene call, TRBD2, has no DNA to confirm it. CDR3 length: 14 amino acids. Germline V CDR1 and CDR2: SGHAT, FQNNGV. The CDR3 loop is CASRGLAGYNEQFF.

The chain recombines TRBV3-1 with TRBJ1-4; there is no DNA to check the TCRdb D call of TRBD1. The germline gives CDR1 LGHDT, CDR2 YNNKEL (reference sequence). This CDR3 spans 14 amino acids. The CDR3 spells CASSLQGGTEKLFF. The full variable domain, in which reference TRBV3-1 and TRBJ1-4 provide the parts outside the CDR3, is DTAVSQTPKYLVTQMGNDKSIKCEQNLGHDTMYWYKQDSKKFLKIMFSYNNKELIINETVPNRFSPKSPDKAHLNLHINSLELGDSAVYFCASSLQGGTEKLFFGSGTQLSVL.

The chain links TRBV24-1 to TRBJ2-5; TCRdb's assignment of TRBD1 cannot be checked, as there is no DNA. Germline V CDR1 and CDR2: KGHDR, SFDVKD. This CDR3 region has 16 residues. CDR3 in amino acids: CATSERQGEVGETQYF.

This chain joins TRBV5-1 and TRBJ1-6. The CDR3 contains 14 residues. CDR1 SGHRS and CDR2 YFSETQ come from the germline V gene. The CDR3 loop reads CASRWQPDNSPLHF.

The gene calls are TRBV5-1 and TRBJ1-1; TCRdb names TRBD1, which stays unverified in the absence of DNA. Germline V lookup: CDR1 SGHRS, CDR2 YFSETQ. The CDR3 runs to 15 residues. The CDR3 loop is CASSLETGSVTEAFF.

The chain uses TRBV7-7 and TRBJ2-1. The CDR3 is made up of 16 amino acids. Germline V gene sequence: CDR1 SSHAT, CDR2 FNYEAQ (reference sequence). The CDR3 reads CASSLPVSGDYNEQFF. Variable domain in full (rest from reference TRBV7-7 and TRBJ2-1): GAGVSQSPRYKVTKRGQDVTLRCDPISSHATLYWYQQALGQGPEFLTYFNYEAQPDKSGLPSDRFSAERPEGSISTLTIQRTEQRDSAMYRCASSLPVSGDYNEQFFGPGTRLTVL.

The chain links TRBV7-2 to TRBJ1-2; TCRdb returns TRBD1, unconfirmable since there is no DNA. Germline lookup yields CDR1 SGHTA and CDR2 FQGNSA. The CDR3 totals 14 residues. The CDR3: CASSVSPGGYGYTF.

The rearrangement joins TRBV7-6 to TRBJ2-7; checking the TCRdb D call of TRBD1 is not possible without DNA. Germline V CDR1 and CDR2: SGHVS, FNYEAQ. CDR3 size: 19 residues. The CDR3 is CASSLGGFYSRDRDTEQYF.

This chain joins TRBV18 and TRBJ2-3; checking the TCRdb D call of TRBD2 is not possible without DNA. The length of the CDR3 is 15 residues. CDR1 KGHSH and CDR2 LQKENI come from the germline V gene. The CDR3 is CASSQGLAGRNTQYF.

V is TRBV7-6 and J is TRBJ2-7; TCRdb returns TRBD1, unconfirmable since there is no DNA. The CDR3 contains 15 residues. Germline-derived CDR1 and CDR2 are SGHVS and FNYEAQ. The CDR3 is CASSPWTGSSYEQYF.

CDR3 protein: CASRPSGTGKIEMGNEQFF. This rearrangement joins TRBV12-3 or TRBV12-4 to TRBJ2-1; TCRdb's D call of TRBD1 is untestable without DNA. The CDR3 has 19 residues.

The CDR3 is CSAPIGGPRRADQREQYF. This chain connects TRBV20-1 to TRBJ2-7; TCRdb reports TRBD2, a call that lacks DNA to check it against. Per germline, CDR1 DFQATT and CDR2 SNEGSKA (reference sequence). This CDR3 is built from 18 residues.

This rearrangement joins TRBV3-1 to TRBJ2-1; TCRdb calls TRBD2, which cannot be checked without DNA. The length of the CDR3 is 16 residues. Germline V CDR1 and CDR2: LGHDT, YNNKEL (reference sequence). CDR3 protein: CASSQDGLAGGSEQFF.